This T cell receptor (beta chain) was retrieved from a study of blood T cell repertoires in COVID-19. The wider study: Some COVID-19 samples were acute and others convalescent; all came from the United States, Italy and Spain. From T cells, B-cell-depleted T cells, or PBMCs came the material, which was cDNA or gDNA.

The ends lost 6 bases at V and 1 base at J; junction bases unmatched: 7. Germline assignment: CDR1 SGHTA and CDR2 FQGTGA. The CDR3 is made up of 15 amino acids. In the authors' workflow: Using reference gene primer amplification, nucleated cell counts were estimated. Assay: immunoSEQ multiplex PCR; the TCRdb copy retains only in-frame clones and omits some. V and J calls and clone size follow that table, whereas D and trimming were derived from the DNA. Found here are roughly 43,000 clones, 80% to 90% of them singletons; the top ten hold roughly 14%. The rearrangement uses TRBV7-3 and TRBJ2-3; 7 nucleotides line up with TRBD2. This clonotype originated in a man in his 60s with active COVID-19. Source material: peripheral blood. CDR3 region: CASREREAGTDTQYF. CDR3 in DNA: TGTGCCAGCAGAGAACGGGAGGCCGGCACAGATACGCAGTATTTT. Drawing the rest from reference TRBV7-3 and TRBJ2-3, the complete variable domain is GAGVSQTPSNKVTEKGKYVELRCDPISGHTALYWYRQSLGQGPEFLIYFQGTGAADDSGLPNDRFFAVRPEGSVSTLKIQRTERGDSAVYLCASREREAGTDTQYFGPGTRLTVL.